This T cell receptor (beta chain) was sequenced for a study of cytomegalovirus exposure and HLA in healthy donors. A multiplex PCR was run with 60 Vbeta primers and 13 Jbeta primers. The method was immunoSEQ multiplex PCR; TCRdb's version includes in-frame clones alone and lacks a portion of them. Of fewer than 80,000 clones listed, under 80% were seen once; the top ten hold 5.4%. Trimming took off 0 bases at V and 2 bases at J, with 5 bases between the two ends. The CDR3 contains 13 residues. The germline gives CDR1 SGHRS, CDR2 YFSETQ. Findings of the study overall: In a later analysis, productive TCRs from donors in an Asian-associated ancestry cluster reportedly carried fewer N-insertions than the cohort mean. There were some public TCRs occurring in many donors, but most TCR sequences were rare. Later work found most CMV-associated TCR beta chains apparently HLA-restricted. Presence/absence analysis assumed near-uniform sequencing depth across donors.

To note about this clone: The antigen is undetermined.

The chain links TRBV5-1 to TRBJ2-5, with D unclear. This sequence was found in a woman aged 25 to 39 in good health and CMV-seronegative. The sequencing input was PBMCs. CDR3 protein: CASSLGQQETQYF. In DNA, the CDR3 is TGCGCCAGCAGCTTGGGTCAGCAAGAGACCCAGTACTTC.